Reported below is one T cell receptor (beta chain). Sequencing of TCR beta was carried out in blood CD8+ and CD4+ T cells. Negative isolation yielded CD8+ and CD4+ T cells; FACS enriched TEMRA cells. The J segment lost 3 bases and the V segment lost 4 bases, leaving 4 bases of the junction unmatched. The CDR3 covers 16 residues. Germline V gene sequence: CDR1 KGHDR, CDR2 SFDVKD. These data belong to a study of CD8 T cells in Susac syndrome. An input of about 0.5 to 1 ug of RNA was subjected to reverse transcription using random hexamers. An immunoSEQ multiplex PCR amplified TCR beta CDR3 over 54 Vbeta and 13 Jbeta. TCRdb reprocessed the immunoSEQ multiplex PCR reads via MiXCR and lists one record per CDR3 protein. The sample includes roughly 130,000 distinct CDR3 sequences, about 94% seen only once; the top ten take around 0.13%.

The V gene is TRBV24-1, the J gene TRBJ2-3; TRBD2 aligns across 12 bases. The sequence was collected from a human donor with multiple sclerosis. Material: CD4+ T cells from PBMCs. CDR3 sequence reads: CATSDPTSGGTDTQYF. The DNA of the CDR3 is TGTGCCACCAGTGACCCGACTAGCGGGGGAACAGATACGCAGTATTTT.